These 5 T cell receptor beta chains were all obtained from the same sample, sequenced in a study of cytomegalovirus exposure and HLA in healthy donors (TCRdb year 2017). The library was prepared using the immunoSEQ multiplex PCR assay. For the multiplex PCR, a mixture combining 60 forward primers for TCR Vbeta segments and 13 reverse primers for TCR Jbeta segments was used. Entries here come from immuneACCESS through TCRdb and include only in-frame sequences with V and J called. Some clones fail to appear in such tables; in the studies checked, an unresolved V gene covers under half of the shortfall, and the cause of the remainder is unknown. Here the sample has about 130,000 clones; around 73% occur a single time. The top ten constitute approximately 1.6% of the sample. Sequenced material: PBMCs. Every receptor here comes from a female donor in good health and CMV-seronegative.

The table lists this clone with a few counts. This chain uses TRBV7-9 with TRBJ2-2, with a weak D call TRBD1 (6 bases). Trimming shortened V by 7 bases and J by 0 bases, and 9 bases separated the two germline ends. The CDR3 has 14 residues. Germline values: CDR1 SEHNR, CDR2 FQNEAQ (reference sequence). The DNA of the CDR3 is TGTGCCAGCATCACAGGGCCGAACACCGGGGAGCTGTTTTTT. It codes for CASITGPNTGELFF.

The CDR3 nucleotides are TGTGCCAGCAGCGTGCAGGGGTCCGGGGAGCTGTTTTTT. Protein product: CASSVQGSGELFF. The genes are TRBV9 and TRBJ2-2; a possible D gene is TRBD1 (6 bases). The CDR3 contains 13 residues. Germline values: CDR1 SGDLS, CDR2 YYNGEE. Trimming took 2 bases from V and 6 from J, leaving 8 bases between them. The variable domain in full, with the rest retrieved from reference TRBV9 and TRBJ2-2, is DSGVTQTPKHLITATGQRVTLRCSPRSGDLSVYWYQQSLDQGLQFLIQYYNGEERAKGNILERFSAQQFPDLHSELNLSSLELGDSALYFCASSVQGSGELFFGEGSRLTVL.

The V call is TRBV6-1, the J call TRBJ2-2, with a tentative D call TRBD2 (6 bases). In germline, CDR1 is MNHNS, CDR2 SASEGT. The CDR3 spans 15 residues. With 5 bases removed from V and 6 bases from J, the gap between germline ends came to 16 bases. This CDR3 reads CASSLERVGSGELFF. The CDR3 DNA is TGTGCCAGCAGTTTGGAGCGGGTGGGTTCCGGGGAGCTGTTTTTT.

In this sample, this clone turned up a few times. This chain joins TRBV30 and TRBJ2-7; tentative D call: TRBD2 (7 bases). The CDR3 loop spans 14 amino acids. V shed 5 bases and J shed 6 bases, with 20 bases lying between them. Per germline, CDR1 GTSNPN and CDR2 SVGIG (reference sequence). CDR3 region: CAWGGRGGAAEQYF. The CDR3 nucleotides read TGTGCCTGGGGCGGCAGAGGGGGGGCGGCCGAGCAGTACTTC.

The rearrangement joins TRBV5-6 to TRBJ1-1; 7 bases map to TRBD1. The V and J ends lost 4 bases and 4 bases, in that order; junction bases with no gene match: 1. The germline CDR1 and CDR2 sequences are SGHDT and YYEEEE. The CDR3 is 12 amino acids. The CDR3 nucleotides read TGTGCCAGCAGCCGGGACAGCACTGAAGCTTTCTTT. Translating it yields CASSRDSTEAFF.